The source of this T cell receptor beta chain is a study of blood T cell repertoires in COVID-19. The method was immunoSEQ multiplex PCR; TCRdb's version includes in-frame clones alone and lacks a portion of them. The data contain approximately 200,000 clones, about 79% of them singletons. This CDR3 has 15 residues. Germline V gives CDR1 LNHNV, CDR2 YYDKDF (reference sequence). The V and J ends lost 4 bases and 0 bases respectively, with 10 bases between them. This sequence was found in a woman between 40 and 55 years old with acute COVID-19. Sequenced input: PBMCs or T cells enriched from blood (not recorded which). V usage is TRBV15 and J usage is TRBJ2-4; D gene unclear. The CDR3, as DNA: TGTGCCACCAGCACTCCCGTACTAGCCAAAAACATTCAGTACTTC. It yields the protein CATSTPVLAKNIQYF.